The present T cell receptor beta chain was sequenced within a study of blood T cells in healthy people across ages. Combining a sample-barcoded 5' primer with a J-beta primer mix, a second PCR ran for about 6 to 11 cycles. TCRdb passed the 5' RACE reads through MiXCR, listing each CDR3 protein once. Of about 2 million distinct CDR3 sequences listed, about 50% are singletons. This CDR3 is built from 14 residues. Per germline, CDR1 LGHNA and CDR2 YSLEER. V gave up 4 bases and J gave up 0 bases, with 10 bases separating them. The sample comprised blood. The rearrangement joins TRBV4-3 to TRBJ2-7; D unresolved. The source of this sequence is a woman in her thirties or forties in good health. The CDR3 is CASSPSAGSYEQYF. The CDR3 region has the DNA TGCGCCAGCAGCCCGTCGGCCGGCTCCTACGAGCAGTACTTC.